The rows below give T cell receptor beta chains drawn from one sample of a study of shared clonotypes between healthy human individuals. The table came from immunoSEQ multiplex PCR; TCRdb's copy has only in-frame clones and leaves some out. Of 1,400,000 or so clones listed, 98% are singletons. Sequences were obtained from naive CD4+ T cells sorted from blood. These receptors came from a man aged 25-45 years in good health. The CDR3 runs from the conserved cysteine through the conserved F or W. The D gene is left open where the match is weak. The size field is filled for only some rows; it gives once, few, many or a size class.

D	size	V	J	DNA	CDR3
TRBD2	-	TRBV7-9	TRBJ2-7	TGTGCCAGCAGCTTAGTTGGGACTAGTGGCGAGCAGTACTTC	CASSLVGTSGEQYF
TRBD1	-	TRBV6-5	TRBJ1-2	TGTGCCAGCAGTTGGACAGGGTCGGGTGGCTACACCTTC	CASSWTGSGGYTF
-	-	TRBV5-6	TRBJ1-2	TGTGCCAGCAGCGCGACCTACGGGCGCGATGGCTACACCTTC	CASSATYGRDGYTF
-	-	TRBV15	TRBJ1-1	TGTGCCACCAGCAGACCTGGGGCGGAAGGCACTGAAGCTTTCTTT	CATSRPGAEGTEAFF
-	-	TRBV5-4	TRBJ1-1	TGTGCCAGCAGAAAGGACGGGGGCGGGTACACTGAAGCTTTCTTT	CASRKDGGGYTEAFF
TRBD2	-	TRBV11-2	TRBJ2-5	TGTGCCAGCAGCTTAGATCGCGGGAGAGGAGAGACCCAGTACTTC	CASSLDRGRGETQYF
-	-	TRBV11-2	TRBJ1-3	TGTGCCAGCAGCTTACAGTCTGGAAACACCATATATTTT	CASSLQSGNTIYF
-	-	TRBV6-5	TRBJ2-1	TGTGCCAGCAGTTACGCCAGGGGTGGGGAGCAGTTCTTC	CASSYARGGEQFF
-	-	TRBV6-5	TRBJ2-7	TGTGCCAGCTGGGCTAGGACGGAGTCCTACGAGCAGTACTTC	CASWARTESYEQYF
-	-	TRBV7-8	TRBJ1-4	TGTGCCAGCAGCTCGGGCTCGGAGGGTGAAAAACTGTTTTTT	CASSSGSEGEKLFF
TRBD1	-	TRBV5-1	TRBJ1-5	TGCGCCAGCAGCTTGGCGTCAGGGGGCCAGCCCCAGCATTTT	CASSLASGGQPQHF
-	-	TRBV6-5	TRBJ2-2	TGTGCCAGCAGCCAGGGGATGGGTTGGACCGGGGAGCTGTTTTTT	CASSQGMGWTGELFF
TRBD1	-	TRBV19	TRBJ1-5	TGTGCCAGTAGTAGACTGGGACAGGGTAATCAGCCCCAGCATTTT	CASSRLGQGNQPQHF
-	-	TRBV5-1	TRBJ1-3	TGCGCCAGCAGCTTGGGGGCAGGGCCCTCTGGAAACACCATATATTTT	CASSLGAGPSGNTIYF
-	few	TRBV7-2	TRBJ2-1	TGTGCCAGCAGCCCCTATAGTGGTTCGAACAATGAGCAGTTCTTC	CASSPYSGSNNEQFF
-	once	TRBV27	TRBJ2-3	TGTGCCAGCAGCCTCACGACAGATACGCAGTATTTT	CASSLTTDTQYF
TRBD2	-	TRBV18	TRBJ2-1	TGTGCCAGCTCACCTCTAGCGGGAGTTTTCAACAATGAGCAGTTCTTC	CASSPLAGVFNNEQFF
-	-	TRBV11-2	TRBJ2-1	TGTGCCAGCAGCTTAGAAGTGATCGCGGGACGGAACAATGAGCAGTTCTTC	CASSLEVIAGRNNEQFF
TRBD2	-	TRBV18	TRBJ2-3	TGTGCCAGCTCATCAACTAGCGGCAGAAGCACAGATACGCAGTATTTT	CASSSTSGRSTDTQYF
TRBD2	-	TRBV5-1	TRBJ2-1	TGCGCCAGCAGCTTGGCACTAGCGGGTACATTGAGGGATGAGCAGTTCTTC	CASSLALAGTLRDEQFF
-	-	TRBV5-1	TRBJ2-1	TGCGCCAGCAGCTTGGACGAGGGGGATTTTTACAATGAGCAGTTCTTC	CASSLDEGDFYNEQFF
-	-	TRBV29-1	TRBJ1-1	TGCAGCGTCGCCCCCGAGGGCATGAACACTGAAGCTTTCTTT	CSVAPEGMNTEAFF
-	-	TRBV14	TRBJ2-7	TGTGCCAGCAGCCATAATGTTTTCTATTACGAGCAGTACTTC	CASSHNVFYYEQYF
-	-	TRBV21-1	TRBJ2-4	TGTGCCAGCAGCAGCGAATCCAGTGGCCCAGCCAAAAACATTCAGTACTTC	CASSSESSGPAKNIQYF
TRBD1	-	TRBV6-4	TRBJ2-7	TGTGCCAGCAGTGAGACCGGGACAGGTACCTACGAGCAGTACTTC	CASSETGTGTYEQYF
-	-	TRBV6-5	TRBJ1-3	TGTGCCAGCACATTTGGAGGCTCTGGAAACACCATATATTTT	CASTFGGSGNTIYF
TRBD2	-	TRBV7-2	TRBJ2-1	TGTGCCAGCAGCTTCCCCCTAGCGGGATTCCTACGAGAGCAGTTCTTC	CASSFPLAGFLREQFF
-	-	TRBV7-3	TRBJ2-5	TGTGCCAGCAGCTTAGAGATAGAAGAGACCCAGTACTTC	CASSLEIEETQYF